The 23 T cell receptor beta chains below come from one sample, sequenced in a study of blood T cell repertoires in COVID-19. Using immunoSEQ multiplex PCR, the repertoire was profiled, and TCRdb retains in-frame clones only, with some absent. The data contain 250,000 to 300,000 clones, about 80% of them seen just once; the ten biggest clones take up 3.4%. The sequenced material came from PBMCs or T cells enriched from blood (not recorded which). The source of these receptors is a man aged 45-60 years who had recovered from COVID-19.

The chain uses TRBV6-4 and TRBJ2-1, with a weak D call TRBD2 (5 bases). V gave up 2 bases and J gave up 7 bases, with 15 bases separating them. Per the germline V gene, CDR1 is MRHNA and CDR2 is SNTAGT. The CDR3 consists of 15 residues. CDR3 region: CASSDGTGSQNEQFF. The CDR3 DNA reads TGTGCCAGCAGTGACGGAACGGGGTCCCAGAATGAGCAGTTCTTC.

Comment on this clone: A single base separates this from a much larger clone, so it may be a read error. The chain couples TRBV7-2 to TRBJ2-3; D is unresolved. The V gene's germline CDR1 is SGHTA and CDR2 FQGNSA. The V gene lost 4 bases and the J gene lost 1 base, with 3 bases spanning the gap. The CDR3 contains 12 residues. The CDR3 DNA is TGTGCCAGCAGCTCTGGCACAGATACGCAGTATTTT. It yields the protein CASSSGTDTQYF.

The V call is TRBV6-4, the J call TRBJ2-3, with D possibly TRBD2 on 5 matching bases. The CDR3 sequence is 14 residues long. From germline, CDR1 is MRHNA and CDR2 SNTAGT. V was shortened by 5 bases and J by 2 bases, with 11 bases between the two germline ends. The CDR3, as DNA: TGTGCCAGCAGTCCCGGACGGGACACAGATACGCAGTATTTT. Encoded protein: CASSPGRDTDTQYF.

The CDR3 protein is CASGGSSNQPQHF. For the CDR3, the DNA is TGTGCCTCCGGAGGGAGTAGCAATCAGCCCCAGCATTTT. The V and J genes are TRBV12-3 or TRBV12-4 and TRBJ1-5; D remains ambiguous. The CDR3 runs 13 residues. V lost 11 bases and J lost 0, with 11 bases in between.

The rearrangement links TRBV4-2 to TRBJ1-1, with D uncertain. Germline-derived CDR1 and CDR2 are LGHNA and YNFKEQ. V dropped 4 bases and J dropped 1 base, with 10 bases sitting between them. This CDR3 region has 14 residues. CDR3 DNA sequence: TGTGCCAGCAGCCTCGGGAGTTGGAACACTGAAGCTTTCTTT. Translation gives CASSLGSWNTEAFF.

The chain recombines TRBV5-6 with TRBJ2-7; 9 bases are shared with TRBD1. The CDR3 has 15 amino acids. V was pared by 0 bases and J by 4 bases, with 5 bases of the junction left unmatched. CDR1 and CDR2 (germline): SGHDT, YYEEEE. CDR3 loop: CASSLAPQGAYEQYF. CDR3 DNA: TGTGCCAGCAGCTTGGCCCCACAGGGGGCTTACGAGCAGTACTTC.

The table lists this clone with a few counts. The rearrangement links TRBV29-1 to TRBJ1-5, with TRBD1 matching over 8 bases. The CDR3 sequence is 13 residues long. Germline V gene sequence: CDR1 SQVTM, CDR2 ANQGSEA. With 6 bases clipped from V and 7 bases from J, the junction kept 8 bases outside the gene matches. CDR3 DNA sequence: TGCAGCGTGTCCCAGGGGGCAAGGCAGCCCCAGCATTTT. The encoded protein is CSVSQGARQPQHF. Supplemented by reference TRBV29-1 and TRBJ1-5, the full variable domain reads SAVISQKPSRDICQRGTSLTIQCQVDSQVTMMFWYRQQPGQSLTLIATANQGSEATYESGFVIDKFPISRPNLTFSTLTVSNMSPEDSSIYLCSVSQGARQPQHFGDGTRLSIL.

This chain links TRBV5-5 with TRBJ1-3, with D unresolved. V lost 0 bases and J 8 bases, leaving 9 bases between the germline ends. The CDR3 runs to 13 residues. Germline V gene sequence: CDR1 SGHKS, CDR2 YYEKEE (reference sequence). CDR3 sequence reads: CASSLGSYDTIYF. As DNA, the CDR3 is TGTGCCAGCAGCTTGGGCTCCTATGACACCATATATTTT.

The gene calls are TRBV27 and TRBJ2-3, with TRBD2 identical over 11 bases. This CDR3 comprises 15 residues. V shed 3 bases, J shed 5 bases, and the junction held 4 bases outside the gene matches. Germline lookup yields CDR1 MNHEY and CDR2 SMNVEV (reference sequence). The CDR3 region has the DNA TGTGCCAGCAGTTTTAGCGGGGGGGCAGTAGATACGCAGTATTTT. Its translation is CASSFSGGAVDTQYF.

V and J are TRBV3-1 (or the pseudogene TRBV3-2) and TRBJ2-7, with D perhaps matching TRBD1 (6 bases). CDR1 is LGHDT, CDR2 YNNKEL, per germline (reference sequence). The CDR3 is 14 amino acids. The V gene lost 2 bases and the J gene lost 3 bases, with 11 bases spanning the gap. The CDR3 DNA is TGTGCCAGCAGCCAAAGGACAGAAGACTACGAGCAGTACTTC. Amino acids: CASSQRTEDYEQYF.

Points on this clone: Other DNA sequences in the sample encode the same CDR3. For the CDR3, the DNA is TGTGCCAGCTCACCCGGGAGCAATCAGCCCCAGCATTTT. Amino acids: CASSPGSNQPQHF. V gene TRBV18 combines with J gene TRBJ1-5; no firm D call. Between the trimmed V and J ends, which lost 3 bases and 1 base, there was a span of 4 bases. This CDR3 is built from 13 residues. Germline V gene sequence: CDR1 KGHSH, CDR2 LQKENI.

This rearrangement joins TRBV10-2 to TRBJ2-7; 9 nucleotides align to TRBD1. V trimming: 10 bases; J trimming: 2 bases; junction bases outside the gene matches: 9. The CDR3 has 14 amino acids. The germline gives CDR1 WSHSY, CDR2 SAAADI. This CDR3 reads CATRSRDRAYEQYF. DNA for the CDR3: TGCGCCACCCGGTCCCGGGACAGGGCCTACGAGCAGTACTTC.

The chain has TRBV28 and TRBJ2-3; D not certain. V gave up 7 bases and J gave up 2 bases, with 13 bases separating them. Germline assignment: CDR1 MDHEN and CDR2 SYDVKM. This CDR3 comprises 14 residues. In DNA form, the CDR3 reads TGTGCCAGCACCGAGGATCCCTACACAGATACGCAGTATTTT. It specifies CASTEDPYTDTQYF.

This chain joins TRBV28 and TRBJ1-2; 8 bases agree with TRBD1. Germline V gene data show CDR1 as MDHEN and CDR2 as SYDVKM. This CDR3 has 14 amino acids. The trim removed 6 bases at V and 4 bases at J, leaving 7 bases unmatched. The CDR3 sequence: CASSPNDRGYGYTF. Here the CDR3 DNA reads TGTGCCAGCAGCCCGAACGACAGGGGCTATGGCTACACCTTC.

This clone was observed a handful of times. V usage is TRBV11-2 and J usage is TRBJ1-1; possible D gene TRBD1, 5 bases. Germline loops: CDR1 SGHAT, CDR2 FQNNGV. Trimming removed 5 bases from V and 0 bases from J, with 10 bases in between. The CDR3 sequence is 14 residues long. CDR3 nucleotide sequence: TGTGCCAGCAGCAGACAGACCATGAACACTGAAGCTTTCTTT. Translation gives CASSRQTMNTEAFF.

The DNA of the CDR3 is TGTGCCAGCAGCCAGGGGGCTAGCGGGAGGGATGAGCAGTTCTTC. This translates into CASSQGASGRDEQFF. The genes are TRBV9 and TRBJ2-1; TRBD2 agrees at 12 bases. In germline, CDR1 is SGDLS, CDR2 YYNGEE. The junction had 7 bases not matched to a gene; V was cut back by 4 bases and J by 8 bases. The CDR3 length is 15 residues.

The chain has TRBV6-2 or TRBV6-3 and TRBJ2-7; unclear D gene. Trimming cost V 5 bases and J 2 bases, with 4 bases left between them. CDR3 length: 11 amino acids. CDR1 is MNHEY, CDR2 SVGEGT, per germline. CDR3 nucleotides: TGTGCCAGCAGTACGGCCTACGAGCAGTACTTC. It is translated as CASSTAYEQYF.

This chain connects TRBV20-1 to TRBJ1-5; D is perhaps TRBD1 (5 bases). The CDR3 spans 14 residues. Trimming removed 3 bases at V and 1 base at J, with 10 bases between. Germline CDR1 and CDR2: DFQATT and SNEGSKA (reference sequence). The CDR3, as DNA: TGCAGTGCTAGTGGCCCAGGGAGCAATCAGCCCCAGCATTTT. Translation: CSASGPGSNQPQHF.

The chain combines TRBV7-9 with TRBJ2-7, with D possibly TRBD1 on 5 matching bases. Per germline, CDR1 SEHNR and CDR2 FQNEAQ (reference sequence). Between the trimmed V and J ends, which lost 1 base and 6 bases, there was a span of 13 bases. The CDR3 loop spans 14 amino acids. The CDR3 nucleotides read TGTGCCAGCAGCTTAGAACCAGGGTTGGCCGAGCAGTACTTC. The encoded protein is CASSLEPGLAEQYF.

On this clone: Other nucleotide sequences in the sample specify the same CDR3. The chain employs TRBV6-5 and TRBJ1-2, with 10 positions matching TRBD1. In germline, CDR1 is MNHEY, CDR2 SVGAGI. The CDR3 totals 13 residues. The ends lost 5 bases at V and 6 bases at J; junction bases unmatched: 3. CDR3 residues: CASSRTGGDGYTF. The CDR3 coding sequence is TGTGCCAGCAGTCGGACAGGGGGAGATGGCTACACCTTC.

This clone showed up just a few times. The chain combines TRBV19 with TRBJ1-2, with D possibly matching TRBD1 (5 bases). Germline V lookup: CDR1 LNHDA, CDR2 SQIVND (reference sequence). Trimming removed 7 bases at V and 5 bases at J, with 14 bases between. This CDR3 region has 13 residues. DNA for the CDR3: TGTGCCAGTAAGGACGTGGGACTTTATGGCTACACCTTC. Translating gives CASKDVGLYGYTF.

This sequence joins TRBV25-1 and TRBJ1-5; D is uncertain. The germline V and J ends were trimmed by 3 bases and 6 bases, with 9 bases remaining between them. The CDR3 is made up of 13 amino acids. Germline V gene sequence: CDR1 MGHDK, CDR2 SYGVNS. CDR3 residues: CASSEGVGQPQHF. As DNA, the CDR3 is TGTGCCAGCAGTGAGGGAGTCGGTCAGCCCCAGCATTTT. Drawing the rest from reference TRBV25-1 and TRBJ1-5, the complete variable domain is EADIYQTPRYLVIGTGKKITLECSQTMGHDKMYWYQQDPGMELHLIHYSYGVNSTEKGDLSSESTVSRIRTEHFPLTLESARPSHTSQYLCASSEGVGQPQHFGDGTRLSIL.

In this sample, this clone turned up a few times. V gene TRBV3-1 (or the pseudogene TRBV3-2) combines with J gene TRBJ2-7; D possibly corresponds to TRBD2 (6 bases). CDR1 and CDR2 from the germline V gene are LGHDT and YNNKEL (reference sequence). The CDR3 totals 12 residues. Trimming took off 5 bases at V and 4 bases at J, with 9 bases between the two ends. The CDR3 nucleotides are TGTGCCAGCAGCTATCTAGCGTACGAGCAGTACTTC. Translation: CASSYLAYEQYF.